This T cell receptor (beta chain) comes out of a study of immune evolution from preneoplasia to lung adenocarcinoma. Data came from immunoSEQ multiplex PCR; TCRdb stores just in-frame clones and leaves some out. Here the sample spans about 4,700 clones, 76% being singletons. Each case's diagnosis was confirmed by two pathologists on H&E. V was clipped by 0 bases and J by 5 bases, with 8 bases between them. Germline V gene lookup returns CDR1 SGHDT and CDR2 YYEEEE. This CDR3 is built from 13 residues. To note about this clone: Its antigen is unidentified.

Study-wide results and caveats: Normal lung had highest clonality; later lesions appeared denser, more diverse.

The rearrangement uses TRBV5-6 and TRBJ2-5, with unresolved D. The TCR originated in a person aged 60-79 years with lung adenocarcinoma. The sample comprised FFPE adjacent normal lung tissue. The CDR3 reads CASSLDDSETQYF. CDR3 bases: TGTGCCAGCAGCTTGGACGATTCGGAGACCCAGTACTTC.